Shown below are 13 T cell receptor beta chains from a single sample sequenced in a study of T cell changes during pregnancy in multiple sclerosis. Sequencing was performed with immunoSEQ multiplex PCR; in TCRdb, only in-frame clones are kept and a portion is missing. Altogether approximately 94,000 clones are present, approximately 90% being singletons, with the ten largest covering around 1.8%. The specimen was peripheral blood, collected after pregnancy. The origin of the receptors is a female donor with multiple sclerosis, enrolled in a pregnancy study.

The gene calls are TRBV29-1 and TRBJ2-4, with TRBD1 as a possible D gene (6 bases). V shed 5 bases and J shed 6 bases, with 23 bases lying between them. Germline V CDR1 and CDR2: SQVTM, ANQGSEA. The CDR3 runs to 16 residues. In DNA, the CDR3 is TGCAGCGTTAAAAGAGGGGGACCCGGCCCAACAAACATTCAGTACTTC. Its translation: CSVKRGGPGPTNIQYF.

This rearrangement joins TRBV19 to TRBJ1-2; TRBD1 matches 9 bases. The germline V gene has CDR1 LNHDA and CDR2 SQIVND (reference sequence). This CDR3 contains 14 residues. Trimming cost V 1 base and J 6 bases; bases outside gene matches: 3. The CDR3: CASSIVTGGDGYTF. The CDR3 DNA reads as TGTGCCAGTAGTATAGTAACAGGGGGCGATGGCTACACCTTC.

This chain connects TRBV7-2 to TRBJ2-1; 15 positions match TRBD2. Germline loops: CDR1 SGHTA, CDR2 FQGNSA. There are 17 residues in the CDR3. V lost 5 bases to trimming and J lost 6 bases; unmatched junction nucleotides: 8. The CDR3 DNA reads TGTGCCAGCAGCCGCCGCACGGGACTAGCGGGAGGCAATGAGCAGTTCTTC. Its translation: CASSRRTGLAGGNEQFF.

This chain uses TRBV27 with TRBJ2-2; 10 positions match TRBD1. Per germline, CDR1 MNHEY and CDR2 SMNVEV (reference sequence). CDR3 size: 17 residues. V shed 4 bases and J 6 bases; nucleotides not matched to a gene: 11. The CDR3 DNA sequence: TGTGCCAGCAGTTCCGGGACAGGGGATTTCTTGGCCGGGGAGCTGTTTTTT. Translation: CASSSGTGDFLAGELFF.

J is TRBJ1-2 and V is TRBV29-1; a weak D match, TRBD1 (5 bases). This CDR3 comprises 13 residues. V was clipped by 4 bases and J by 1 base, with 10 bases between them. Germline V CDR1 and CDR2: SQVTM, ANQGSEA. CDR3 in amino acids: CSVGWTLNYGYTF. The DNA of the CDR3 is TGCAGCGTTGGTTGGACACTTAACTATGGCTACACCTTC.

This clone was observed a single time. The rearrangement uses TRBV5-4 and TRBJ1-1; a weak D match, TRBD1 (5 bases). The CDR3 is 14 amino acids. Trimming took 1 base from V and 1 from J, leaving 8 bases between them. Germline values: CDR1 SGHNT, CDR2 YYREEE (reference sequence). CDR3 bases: TGTGCCAGCAGCTTGAATACAGGGAACACTGAAGCTTTCTTT. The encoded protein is CASSLNTGNTEAFF.

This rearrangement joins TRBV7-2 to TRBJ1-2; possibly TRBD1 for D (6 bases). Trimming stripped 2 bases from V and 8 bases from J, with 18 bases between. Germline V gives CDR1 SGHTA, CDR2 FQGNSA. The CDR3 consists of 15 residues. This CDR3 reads CASSLFPVGARGYTF. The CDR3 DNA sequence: TGTGCCAGCAGCTTATTTCCGGTGGGGGCGCGAGGCTACACCTTC.

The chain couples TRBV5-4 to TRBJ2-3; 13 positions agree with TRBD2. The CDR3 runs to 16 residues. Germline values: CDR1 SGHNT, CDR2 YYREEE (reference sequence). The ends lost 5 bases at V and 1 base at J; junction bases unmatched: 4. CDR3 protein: CASSRLAGGRTDTQYF. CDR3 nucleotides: TGTGCCAGCAGTCGACTAGCGGGGGGACGCACAGATACGCAGTATTTT.

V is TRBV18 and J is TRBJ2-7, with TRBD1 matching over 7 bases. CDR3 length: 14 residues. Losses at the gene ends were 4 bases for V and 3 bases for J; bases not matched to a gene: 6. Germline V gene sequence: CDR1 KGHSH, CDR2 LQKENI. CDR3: CASSRQGNVYEQYF. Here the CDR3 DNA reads TGTGCCAGCTCACGACAGGGTAACGTCTACGAGCAGTACTTC.

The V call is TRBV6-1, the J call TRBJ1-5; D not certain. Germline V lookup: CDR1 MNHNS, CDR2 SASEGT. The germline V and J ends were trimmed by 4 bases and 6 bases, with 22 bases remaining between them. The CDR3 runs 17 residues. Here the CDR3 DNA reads TGTGCCAGCAGTGCGGTGTCGGGGAAAGGTTCAATTCAGCCCCAGCATTTT. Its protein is CASSAVSGKGSIQPQHF.

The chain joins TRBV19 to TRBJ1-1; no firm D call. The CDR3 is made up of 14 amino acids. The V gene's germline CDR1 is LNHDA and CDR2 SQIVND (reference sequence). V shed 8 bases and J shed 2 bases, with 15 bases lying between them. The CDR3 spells CASGVRSRNTEAFF. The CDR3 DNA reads TGTGCCAGTGGTGTTCGCTCCAGAAACACTGAAGCTTTCTTT.

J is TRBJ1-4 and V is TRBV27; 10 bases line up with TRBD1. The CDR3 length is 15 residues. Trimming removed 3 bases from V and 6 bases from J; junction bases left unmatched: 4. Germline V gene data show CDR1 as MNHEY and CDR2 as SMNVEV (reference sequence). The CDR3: CASSFFGTGDEKLFF. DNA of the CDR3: TGTGCCAGCAGTTTTTTCGGGACAGGGGATGAAAAACTGTTTTTT.

The DNA for the CDR3 is TGTGCCAGCAGTGATCTGCAACGACTAGCGAGAGTATACGAGCAGTACTTC. Protein sequence: CASSDLQRLARVYEQYF. This sequence joins TRBV28 and TRBJ2-7; TRBD2 aligns across 8 bases. With 5 bases clipped from V and 4 bases from J, the junction kept 16 bases outside the gene matches. The CDR3 length is 17 residues. Germline-derived CDR1 and CDR2 are MDHEN and SYDVKM.